This TCR beta chain was captured by sequencing in a study of blood T cell repertoires in COVID-19 (dated by TCRdb to 2020 to 2021). With regard to the full study: Samples covering the acute and convalescent phases of COVID-19 were provided by collaborators in the United States, Italy and Spain. The material from the prospective study consisted of cDNA or gDNA derived from T cells, B-cell-depleted T cells, or PBMCs. Where available, HLA class I and class II types were obtained from metadata supplied by the sample provider rather than from assay-based typing. The samples were drawn from two sources: the first 160 participants of the ongoing ImmuneRACE study, and 1,200 or so subjects contributed by 6 global collaborators. Deeply sampled blood TCRbeta repertoires from subjects exposed to, actively infected with, or recovered from COVID-19 were included in the dataset. Nearly every sample came with metadata listing a de-identified subject ID, COVID-19 status, age in years and sex. A freely available public database, intended as a resource for researchers studying the immune response to SARS-CoV-2, is where the repertoires were released.

The immunoSEQ Assay, a bias-controlled multiplex PCR, was used to amplify TCRbeta CDR3 regions from genomic DNA. On the study's bioinformatics: The number of nucleated cells in each sample was estimated from the amplification of reference gene primers within the assay. Sequence reads were collapsed and filtered to measure the absolute abundance of every unique TCRbeta CDR3 rearrangement. For each sample, productive Simpson clonality was calculated as the square root of Simpson's diversity index across productive rearrangements. The table was pulled from immuneACCESS by TCRdb, which kept in-frame rearrangements only. Such tables lose some clones; where checked, under half of the loss comes from unresolved V genes, and the rest has no known cause. V, J and clone size are those of that table, while D and trimming were read from the DNA. This sample lists roughly 130,000 clones; about 80% were detected once. The ten largest account for 3% to 4.5% of the sample.

On this clone itself: Its antigen has not been determined. No clone much larger than this one lies a single base away; base qualities are absent.

Whole blood was collected in K2EDTA tubes by collaborating institutions according to the institutions' own protocols. Collaborator samples were shipped for TCRbeta analysis as frozen whole blood, isolated PBMCs, or DNA extracted from either sample type. The germline V gene (reference sequence) provides CDR1 SEHNR and CDR2 FQNEAQ. CDR3 length: 15 amino acids, cysteine to phenylalanine. Of the read, only the CDR3 DNA is kept; its 45 bases are in frame from base 1. The V and J ends are trimmed by 5 bases and 1 base, leaving 12 bases between them. What the authors observed across the whole study: How much clinical and demographic metadata was included differed by source and by participant, and the metadata was provided uncurated.

The sample was peripheral blood. The clonotype originates from a man in his 60s with acute or convalescent COVID-19. In this chain, TRBV7-9 is recombined with TRBJ2-1; a tentative D call is TRBD1 (6 bases match). Here the CDR3 is given as CASSRTGLSYNEQFF. The nucleotides read TGTGCCAGCAGCCGAACAGGGCTATCCTACAATGAGCAGTTCTTC.